There are many counts of the clone carrying this T cell receptor (beta chain). The antigen is undetermined. This entry is derived from a study of T cells in Graves' hyperthyroidism and ophthalmopathy. Study observations and caveats: Ophthalmopathy was told apart from stable hyperthyroidism by a 13 V-J model.

CDR3 length equals 13 residues. Between the trimmed V and J ends, which lost 2 bases and 3 bases, there was a span of 7 bases. CDR1 is SGHAT, CDR2 FQNNGV, per germline. Amplification of TCR beta CDR3 regions used RNA as the template. RT-PCR in the first round (using the HTBI primer set) targeted the TCR CDR3. TCRdb redid the calling of the multiplex PCR reads with MiXCR, one entry per CDR3 protein. The sample includes a few hundred thousand distinct CDR3 sequences, 25% seen only once; the top ten take around four fifths. Absence of ophthalmopathy progression within 18 months defined stable Graves' hyperthyroidism.

This TCR was recovered from a man aged 45-60 years with Graves' hyperthyroidism. V usage is TRBV11-2 and J usage is TRBJ2-5, with D unclear. The sequencing input was blood. CDR3 region: CASSLSEEETQYF. The CDR3 region has the DNA TGTGCCAGCAGCTTATCTGAAGAAGAGACCCAGTACTTC.